The present TCR beta chain was sequenced within a study of blood T cell repertoires in COVID-19. Turning to the study itself: Nucleic acid was either cDNA or gDNA, and it came from T cells, B-cell-depleted T cells, or PBMCs.

V was pared by 1 base and J by 5 bases, with 3 bases of the junction left unmatched. The CDR3 runs 14 residues. Germline CDR1 reads MNHNS; CDR2 reads SASEGT. Repertoires were generated with immunoSEQ multiplex PCR, while TCRdb's copy carries only in-frame clones and drops some. Altogether about 260,000 clones are present, about 80% being singletons, with the ten largest covering approximately 1.9%. The sequence was obtained from an elderly woman with acute or convalescent COVID-19. The specimen sequenced was peripheral blood. This rearrangement joins TRBV6-1 to TRBJ2-5; 8 nucleotides line up with TRBD1. The CDR3 loop is CASSEGTGRETQYF. DNA for the CDR3: TGTGCCAGCAGTGAAGGGACAGGGCGGGAGACCCAGTACTTC.